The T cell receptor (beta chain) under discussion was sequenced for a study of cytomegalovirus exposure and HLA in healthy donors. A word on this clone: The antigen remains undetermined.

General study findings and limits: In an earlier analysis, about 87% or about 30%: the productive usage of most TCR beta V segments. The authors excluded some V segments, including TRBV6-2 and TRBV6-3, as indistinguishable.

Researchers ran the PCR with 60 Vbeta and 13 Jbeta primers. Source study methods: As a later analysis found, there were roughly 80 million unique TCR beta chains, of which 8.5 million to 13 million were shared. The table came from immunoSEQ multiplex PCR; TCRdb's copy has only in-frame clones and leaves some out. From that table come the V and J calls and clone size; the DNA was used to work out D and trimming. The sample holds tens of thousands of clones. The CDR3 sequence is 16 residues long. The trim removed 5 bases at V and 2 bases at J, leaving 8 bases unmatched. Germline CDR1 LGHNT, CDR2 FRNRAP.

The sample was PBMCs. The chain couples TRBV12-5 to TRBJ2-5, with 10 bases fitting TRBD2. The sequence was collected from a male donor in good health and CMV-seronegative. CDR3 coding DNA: TGTGCTAGTGGTCTGGCTAGCGGGAGACGGCAAGAGACCCAGTACTTC. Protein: CASGLASGRRQETQYF.